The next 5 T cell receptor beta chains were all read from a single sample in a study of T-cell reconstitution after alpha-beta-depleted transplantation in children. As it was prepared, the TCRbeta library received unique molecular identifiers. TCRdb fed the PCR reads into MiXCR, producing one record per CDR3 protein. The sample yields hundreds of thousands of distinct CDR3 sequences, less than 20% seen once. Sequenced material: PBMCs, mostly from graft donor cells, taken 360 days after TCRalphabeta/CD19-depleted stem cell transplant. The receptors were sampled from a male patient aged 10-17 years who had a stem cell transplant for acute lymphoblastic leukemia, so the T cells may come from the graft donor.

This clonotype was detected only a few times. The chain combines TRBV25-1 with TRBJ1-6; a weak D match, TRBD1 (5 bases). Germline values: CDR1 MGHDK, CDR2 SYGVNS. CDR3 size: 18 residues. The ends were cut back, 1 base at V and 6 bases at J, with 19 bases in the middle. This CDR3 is CASSEWRDLSAGNSPLHF. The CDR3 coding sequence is TGTGCCAGCAGTGAATGGAGGGACCTCTCGGCCGGTAATTCACCCCTCCACTTT. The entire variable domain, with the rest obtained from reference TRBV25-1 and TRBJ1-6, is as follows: EADIYQTPRYLVIGTGKKITLECSQTMGHDKMYWYQQDPGMELHLIHYSYGVNSTEKGDLSSESTVSRIRTEHFPLTLESARPSHTSQYLCASSEWRDLSAGNSPLHFGNGTRLTVT.

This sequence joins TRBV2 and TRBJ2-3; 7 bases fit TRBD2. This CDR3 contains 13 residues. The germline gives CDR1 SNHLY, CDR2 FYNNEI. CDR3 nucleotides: TGTGCGGGCGGGGGTTACCCTGGAGATACGCAGTATTTT. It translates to CAGGGYPGDTQYF.

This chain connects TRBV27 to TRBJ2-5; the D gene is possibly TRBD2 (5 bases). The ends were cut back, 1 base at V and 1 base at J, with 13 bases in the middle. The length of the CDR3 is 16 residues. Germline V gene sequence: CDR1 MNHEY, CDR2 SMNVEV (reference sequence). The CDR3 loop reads CASSLWGSASQETQYF. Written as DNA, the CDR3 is TGTGCCAGCAGTTTATGGGGTAGCGCTTCCCAAGAGACCCAGTACTTC.

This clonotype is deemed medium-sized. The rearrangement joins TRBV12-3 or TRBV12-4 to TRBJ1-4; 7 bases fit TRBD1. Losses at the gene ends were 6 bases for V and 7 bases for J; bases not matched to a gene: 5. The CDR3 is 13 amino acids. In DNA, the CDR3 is TGTGCCAGCAGCCAACGGGACAGTGAAAAACTGTTTTTT. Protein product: CASSQRDSEKLFF.

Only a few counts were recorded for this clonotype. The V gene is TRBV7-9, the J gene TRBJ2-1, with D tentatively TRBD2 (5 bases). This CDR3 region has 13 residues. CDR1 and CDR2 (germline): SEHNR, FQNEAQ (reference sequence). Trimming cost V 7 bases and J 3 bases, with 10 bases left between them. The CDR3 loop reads CASTSGLYNEQFF. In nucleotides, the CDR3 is TGTGCCAGCACCTCTGGACTCTACAATGAGCAGTTCTTC.